The sequence of this T cell receptor (beta chain) was determined in a study of blood T cell repertoires in COVID-19. At the level of the study: Nucleic acid was either cDNA or gDNA, and it came from T cells, B-cell-depleted T cells, or PBMCs.

Germline CDR1 and CDR2: SGHRS and YFSETQ. The CDR3 loop spans 14 amino acids. V dropped 4 bases and J dropped 4; count of bases not matched to a gene: 3. Only in-frame clones appear in the TCRdb table, and some are missing; sequencing was by immunoSEQ multiplex PCR. Of about 68,000 clones listed, approximately 86% are singletons. The TCR originated in a woman aged 55-69 years with acute or convalescent COVID-19. The sample was peripheral blood. The rearrangement joins TRBV5-1 to TRBJ2-5, with 11 bases aligning to TRBD1. The CDR3 coding sequence is TGCGCCAGCAGCCCCGGGACAGGGGGAGAGACCCAGTACTTC. It encodes CASSPGTGGETQYF.